A selection of T cell receptor beta chains follows, all from one sample in a study of blood T cell repertoires in COVID-19. TCRdb's table, derived via immunoSEQ multiplex PCR, lists solely in-frame clones and lacks some. Seen here are 150,000 to 200,000 clones, 80% to 90% observed once, and the top ten hold 3.7%. Material: peripheral blood. The receptors here all came from a man younger than 35 with active or convalescent COVID-19. Each CDR3 is given with its conserved first and last residue. A D gene is named only where the DNA matches it firmly. Clone size is stated in some rows and not others, as once, few, many or a class when expanded.

>NA|TRBJ2-1|TRBV11-3|NA
CASSSNNEQFF
TGTGCCAGCAGCTCTAACAATGAGCAGTTCTTC
>TRBD1|TRBJ1-3|TRBV9|NA
CASSVGQGAGNTIYF
TGTGCCAGCAGCGTGGGACAGGGGGCTGGAAACACCATATATTTT
>TRBD2|TRBJ2-1|TRBV5-1|NA
CASSWTSRSYNEQFF
TGCGCCAGCAGCTGGACTAGCCGGTCCTACAATGAGCAGTTCTTC
>NA|TRBJ2-2|TRBV3-1/TRBV3-2|NA
CASSQRSSGLTGEMFF
TGTGCCAGCAGCCAAAGGTCTTCAGGCTTGACCGGGGAGATGTTTTTT
>NA|TRBJ2-1|TRBV24-1|NA
CATSDLSRGTYNEQFF
TGTGCCACCAGTGATTTGAGCAGGGGTACGTACAATGAGCAGTTCTTC
>TRBD1|TRBJ2-2|TRBV6-2/TRBV6-3|NA
CASRYRDRGLVGELFF
TGTGCCAGCAGATACCGGGACAGGGGTCTGGTCGGGGAGCTGTTTTTT
>TRBD1|TRBJ1-5|TRBV24-1|NA
CATSEPGTGINQPQHF
TGTGCCACCAGTGAACCCGGGACAGGAATAAATCAGCCCCAGCATTTT
>NA|TRBJ2-1|TRBV29-1|NA
CSATPGFNEQFF
TGCAGCGCCACTCCAGGGTTTAATGAGCAGTTCTTC
>TRBD2|TRBJ2-2|TRBV9|NA
CASSVVAGGITGELFF
TGTGCCAGCAGCGTAGTCGCGGGGGGTATCACCGGGGAGCTGTTTTTT
>NA|TRBJ1-3|TRBV6-5|NA
CASSYSESQGNTIYF
TGTGCCAGCAGTTACTCAGAGAGCCAAGGAAACACCATATATTTT
>NA|TRBJ2-2|TRBV2|few
CASKDGGGELFF
TGTGCCAGCAAGGACGGGGGCGGGGAGCTGTTTTTT